These 3 T cell receptor beta chains were sequenced from one sample in a study of T cells after yellow fever vaccination. One entry per CDR3 protein results from TCRdb running MiXCR on the 5' RACE reads. The sample gives hundreds of thousands of distinct CDR3 sequences, under 25% of which show up once; around 15% is in the top ten. The sample in question was PBMCs, obtained 15 days after the yellow fever booster vaccination. The receptors originated from a young man who received the YFV17D yellow fever vaccine.

As for this clonotype: It may be a read error: a sequence one base away is much more abundant. The V gene is TRBV3-1, the J gene TRBJ2-5; no clear D. The CDR3 length is 15 residues. The germline V gene has CDR1 LGHDT and CDR2 YNNKEL (reference sequence). V was shortened by 8 bases and J by 3 bases, with 19 bases between the two germline ends. CDR3 nucleotides: TGTGCCAGCTGGCAGAGACCGGAGCTCGAAGAGACCCAGTACTTC. Protein product: CASWQRPELEETQYF.

This clonotype was counted at least ten times. J is TRBJ2-3 and V is TRBV20-1; D is unresolved. The V end lost 1 base, the J end lost 1 base, and 12 bases lay between the germline ends. The CDR3 contains 15 residues. The germline V gene has CDR1 DFQATT and CDR2 SNEGSKA (reference sequence). CDR3 sequence: CSARVPRIGTDTQYF. DNA of the CDR3: TGCAGTGCTAGAGTCCCCAGGATTGGCACAGATACGCAGTATTTT.

The V and J genes are TRBV20-1 and TRBJ2-3; D call uncertain. V dropped 4 bases and J dropped 3 bases, with 11 bases sitting between them. The CDR3 covers 13 residues. Germline V gene data show CDR1 as DFQATT and CDR2 as SNEGSKA (reference sequence). CDR3 amino acids: CSANKVGTDTQYF. CDR3 sequence (DNA): TGCAGTGCTAATAAAGTCGGAACAGATACGCAGTATTTT.